What follows are 31 T cell receptor beta chains derived from one specimen sequenced in a study of cytomegalovirus exposure and HLA in healthy donors. The data were produced by immunoSEQ multiplex PCR, yet TCRdb's version contains in-frame clones alone and is incomplete. The table has 250,000 to 400,000 clones, about nine tenths seen once. The sample comprised PBMCs. Source of these receptors: a woman in her 30s in good health and CMV-seropositive.

The sample holds one count of this clone. The chain carries TRBV11-2 and TRBJ2-1; D is possibly TRBD2 (5 bases). Trimming shortened V by 5 bases and J by 0 bases, and 11 bases separated the two germline ends. CDR1 SGHAT and CDR2 FQNNGV come from the germline V gene. The CDR3 contains 15 residues. The CDR3 is CASSVSVGSYNEQFF. Here the CDR3 DNA reads TGTGCCAGCAGCGTTAGCGTAGGCTCCTACAATGAGCAGTTCTTC.

CDR3: CASGNRVGDYGYTF. For the CDR3, the DNA is TGTGCCAGCGGTAACAGGGTGGGGGACTATGGCTACACCTTC. The chain couples TRBV7-2 to TRBJ1-2, with D possibly matching TRBD1 (6 bases). The germline V and J ends were trimmed by 8 bases and 3 bases, with 16 bases remaining between them. The germline CDR1 and CDR2 sequences are SGHTA and FQGNSA. This CDR3 region has 14 residues.

The chain couples TRBV14 to TRBJ2-5, with D unclear. There are 12 residues in the CDR3. Germline assignment: CDR1 SGHDN and CDR2 FVKESK. V shed 1 base and J shed 5 bases, with 5 bases lying between them. CDR3 sequence: CASSQVTETQYF. The CDR3 DNA sequence: TGTGCCAGCAGCCAAGTCACGGAGACCCAGTACTTC.

The chain recombines TRBV4-3 with TRBJ2-3; D is possibly TRBD2 (5 bases). Per the germline V gene, CDR1 is LGHNA and CDR2 is YSLEER. V dropped 4 bases and J dropped 2 bases, with 10 bases sitting between them. This CDR3 spans 14 amino acids. The CDR3 region has the DNA TGCGCCAGCAGCCTAGGAGGTTCCACAGATACGCAGTATTTT. As protein: CASSLGGSTDTQYF.

This rearrangement joins TRBV29-1 to TRBJ2-3; 11 nucleotides align to TRBD2. This CDR3 comprises 16 residues. Germline V gene lookup returns CDR1 SQVTM and CDR2 ANQGSEA. V trimming: 3 bases; J trimming: 5 bases; junction bases outside the gene matches: 10. The CDR3 coding sequence is TGCAGCGTTGAGGGATTAGCGGGAGGGCCAATAGATACGCAGTATTTT. Amino acids: CSVEGLAGGPIDTQYF.

This clone has a handful of counts. The chain is built from TRBV5-5 and TRBJ1-2; 10 positions agree with TRBD1. Germline values: CDR1 SGHKS, CDR2 YYEKEE (reference sequence). V dropped 3 bases and J dropped 4; count of bases not matched to a gene: 6. There are 15 residues in the CDR3. CDR3 DNA: TGTGCCAGCAGCTACTCGGGACAGGGGACCTATGGCTACACCTTC. As protein: CASSYSGQGTYGYTF.

This clone was counted between two and nine times. The rearrangement links TRBV7-9 to TRBJ1-1; 9 bases fit TRBD1. The CDR3 spans 12 residues. The V segment lost 8 bases and the J segment 8 bases; nucleotides outside the gene matches: 6. Germline V lookup: CDR1 SEHNR, CDR2 FQNEAQ (reference sequence). The CDR3 nucleotides are TGTGCCAGCCTGCGAGGACAGGGGGAAGCTTTCTTT. Translation: CASLRGQGEAFF.

This chain connects TRBV27 to TRBJ2-3, with D possibly matching TRBD2 (6 bases). V lost 5 bases to trimming and J lost 1 base, with 19 bases between them. The CDR3 is 17 residues long. The V gene's germline CDR1 is MNHEY and CDR2 SMNVEV (reference sequence). The CDR3 DNA reads as TGTGCCAGCAGTCGGGGGAGTTTTGGGGGAGGCACAGATACGCAGTATTTT. This translates into CASSRGSFGGGTDTQYF.

The chain employs TRBV7-2 and TRBJ2-7; D is ambiguous. Trimming pared 1 base from V and 0 bases from J, leaving 10 bases between. Looked up from germline, CDR1 is SGHTA and CDR2 is FQGNSA. The CDR3 runs to 15 residues. Here the CDR3 reads CASSLGQSFSYEQYF. The DNA of the CDR3 is TGTGCCAGCAGCTTAGGGCAGAGCTTCTCCTACGAGCAGTACTTC. Variable domain in full (rest from reference TRBV7-2 and TRBJ2-7): GAGVSQSPSNKVTEKGKDVELRCDPISGHTALYWYRQSLGQGLEFLIYFQGNSAPDKSGLPSDRFSAERTGGSVSTLTIQRTQQEDSAVYLCASSLGQSFSYEQYFGPGTRLTVT.

The CDR3 DNA sequence: TGTGCCAGCAGGAGGGCTACCTCAAGCACAGATACGCAGTATTTT. This codes for CASRRATSSTDTQYF. The chain combines TRBV2 with TRBJ2-3; D is perhaps TRBD2 (5 bases). Germline loops: CDR1 SNHLY, CDR2 FYNNEI. The V end was cut by 6 bases, the J end by 0 bases, with 13 bases between. The CDR3 sequence is 15 residues long.

The rearrangement uses TRBV7-9 and TRBJ1-2; 9 bases match TRBD1. Unmatched junction bases numbered 14, after V lost 3 bases and J lost 9 bases. Germline loops: CDR1 SEHNR, CDR2 FQNEAQ (reference sequence). The CDR3 runs 16 residues. CDR3 loop: CASSFPNRDRVLSYTF. The CDR3 DNA follows: TGTGCCAGCAGCTTTCCTAACCGGGACAGGGTATTGAGCTACACCTTC.

The chain links TRBV29-1 to TRBJ2-7, with 9 bases aligning to TRBD2. There are 10 residues in the CDR3. J was trimmed by 7 bases and V by 7 bases; bases with no gene match: 2. CDR1 is SQVTM and CDR2 is ANQGSEA in the germline V gene. The CDR3 DNA sequence: TGCAGCGGCCTAGCGGGGGAGCAGTACTTC. Protein: CSGLAGEQYF.

The gene calls are TRBV4-2 and TRBJ2-7; D is unclear. CDR1 and CDR2 (germline): LGHNA, YNFKEQ. There are 16 residues in the CDR3. V dropped 0 bases and J dropped 2 bases, with 14 bases sitting between them. CDR3 in amino acids: CASSQDVDTPTYEQYF. CDR3 nucleotides: TGTGCCAGCAGCCAAGATGTAGACACCCCTACCTACGAGCAGTACTTC.

V gene TRBV19 combines with J gene TRBJ1-2; D gene ambiguous. The CDR3 spans 15 residues. CDR1 and CDR2 (germline): LNHDA, SQIVND (reference sequence). Trimming took 5 bases from V and 1 from J, leaving 14 bases between them. In DNA form, the CDR3 reads TGTGCCAGTAGTCCACTGGGCAGTTATAACTATGGCTACACCTTC. As protein: CASSPLGSYNYGYTF.

The chain has TRBV5-1 and TRBJ2-7; D is uncertain. The CDR3 covers 14 residues. The germline V gene has CDR1 SGHRS and CDR2 YFSETQ. V was pared by 2 bases and J by 5 bases, with 14 bases between. CDR3 sequence reads: CASSFDPTTDEQYF. CDR3 nucleotide sequence: TGCGCCAGCAGCTTCGACCCTACCACGGACGAGCAGTACTTC.

CDR3 sequence (DNA): TGTGCCAGCAGTCGGACAGGGACCTATGGCTACACCTTC. This translates into CASSRTGTYGYTF. The V gene is TRBV6-5, the J gene TRBJ1-2, with 8 bases matching TRBD1. The CDR3 loop spans 13 amino acids. With 5 bases clipped from V and 4 bases from J, the junction kept 3 bases outside the gene matches. Germline assignment: CDR1 MNHEY and CDR2 SVGAGI.

CDR3 sequence reads: CASSGWRESYEQYF. CDR3 in DNA: TGTGCCAGCAGCGGATGGCGGGAGAGCTACGAGCAGTACTTC. V and J are TRBV7-2 and TRBJ2-7; TRBD2 aligns across 7 bases. V was pared by 5 bases and J by 3 bases, with 7 bases of the junction left unmatched. CDR3 length: 14 amino acids. Germline CDR1 and CDR2: SGHTA and FQGNSA. The variable domain in full, completed from reference TRBV7-2 and TRBJ2-7, reads GAGVSQSPSNKVTEKGKDVELRCDPISGHTALYWYRQSLGQGLEFLIYFQGNSAPDKSGLPSDRFSAERTGGSVSTLTIQRTQQEDSAVYLCASSGWRESYEQYFGPGTRLTVT.

This rearrangement joins TRBV9 to TRBJ1-6, with D tentatively TRBD1 (6 bases). V lost 4 bases and J lost 0, with 11 bases in between. CDR3 length equals 16 residues. Germline lookup yields CDR1 SGDLS and CDR2 YYNGEE. CDR3 bases: TGTGCCAGCAGCAACAGGGAAAGCTCCTATAATTCACCCCTCCACTTT. This translates into CASSNRESSYNSPLHF.

The gene calls are TRBV9 and TRBJ2-6, with D perhaps matching TRBD2 (7 bases). The CDR3 is 15 residues long. CDR1 SGDLS and CDR2 YYNGEE come from the germline V gene. Trimming took off 7 bases at V and 0 bases at J, with 11 bases between the two ends. The CDR3: CASEGEGSGANVLTF. The CDR3 nucleotides read TGTGCCAGCGAGGGGGAGGGCTCTGGGGCCAACGTCCTGACTTTC.

V and J are TRBV2 and TRBJ2-7; TRBD1 agrees at 8 bases. The CDR3 extends over 15 amino acids. Per germline, CDR1 SNHLY and CDR2 FYNNEI. The V gene end was trimmed by 6 bases and the J gene end by 3 bases; junction bases not matched to a gene: 10. The CDR3 spells CASSRTGTGDYEQYF. As DNA, the CDR3 is TGTGCCAGCAGCCGAACCGGGACAGGCGACTACGAGCAGTACTTC.

This chain joins TRBV7-3 and TRBJ2-7, with 12 nucleotides matching TRBD2. Germline CDR1 SGHTA, CDR2 FQGTGA. The CDR3 contains 16 residues. V was clipped by 0 bases and J by 4 bases; unmatched bases: 4. The CDR3 is CASSLTSSGGAYEQYF. The CDR3 DNA sequence: TGTGCCAGCAGCTTAACGTCTAGCGGGGGGGCTTACGAGCAGTACTTC.

The rearrangement uses TRBV4-3 and TRBJ1-2; tentatively, D is TRBD1 (5 bases). The germline V gene has CDR1 LGHNA and CDR2 YSLEER. V was pared by 0 bases and J by 7 bases, with 15 bases between. The CDR3 has 15 residues. The CDR3 spells CASSQDGQGALGYTF. In DNA, the CDR3 is TGCGCCAGCAGCCAAGATGGTCAGGGAGCGCTTGGCTACACCTTC.

The rearrangement uses TRBV6-1 and TRBJ2-3, with D unclear. This CDR3 is 16 amino acids long. Germline CDR1 reads MNHNS; CDR2 reads SASEGT. The germline V and J ends were trimmed by 0 bases and 4 bases, with 14 bases remaining between them. CDR3 sequence: CASSEAPSAVADTQYF. The CDR3 nucleotides read TGTGCCAGCAGTGAAGCGCCGAGCGCAGTTGCAGATACGCAGTATTTT.

This clone was seen just once. The chain uses TRBV30 and TRBJ1-5, with D maybe TRBD1 (5 bases). This CDR3 has 15 amino acids. The V end lost 2 bases, the J end lost 2 bases, and 13 bases lay between the germline ends. Germline-derived CDR1 and CDR2 are GTSNPN and SVGIG (reference sequence). The CDR3 nucleotides are TGTGCCTGGAGTACGGGGGAGGTTGGCAATCAGCCCCAGCATTTT. This gives the protein CAWSTGEVGNQPQHF.

The chain has TRBV15 and TRBJ2-7; 9 bases match TRBD1. CDR1 is LNHNV and CDR2 is YYDKDF in the germline V gene (reference sequence). V trimming: 1 base; J trimming: 5 bases; junction bases outside the gene matches: 12. CDR3 length equals 17 residues. CDR3 bases: TGTGCCACCAGCAGAGGTGTGTTACAGGGGGCGCCGGACGAGCAGTACTTC. This sequence encodes CATSRGVLQGAPDEQYF. The full variable domain, its missing parts supplied by reference TRBV15 and TRBJ2-7, is DAMVIQNPRYQVTQFGKPVTLSCSQTLNHNVMYWYQQKSSQAPKLLFHYYDKDFNNEADTPDNFQSRRPNTSFCFLDIRSPGLGDTAMYLCATSRGVLQGAPDEQYFGPGTRLTVT.

The V and J genes are TRBV6-6 and TRBJ2-2; D not resolved. The V end lost 8 bases, the J end lost 3 bases, and 4 bases lay between the germline ends. There are 11 residues in the CDR3. Germline lookup yields CDR1 MNHNY and CDR2 SVGAGI (reference sequence). CDR3: CASGHTGELFF. For the CDR3, the DNA is TGTGCCAGCGGACACACCGGGGAGCTGTTTTTT.

The chain recombines TRBV4-3 with TRBJ1-5; D unresolved. V lost 1 base and J 4 bases, leaving 11 bases between the germline ends. The germline V gene has CDR1 LGHNA and CDR2 YSLEER. This CDR3 spans 15 amino acids. For the CDR3, the DNA is TGCGCCAGCAGCCAAGTAGTGGGGTGGAATCAGCCCCAGCATTTT. It is translated as CASSQVVGWNQPQHF.

This rearrangement joins TRBV27 to TRBJ2-7; a weak D match, TRBD1 (5 bases). The ends were cut back, 3 bases at V and 5 bases at J, with 8 bases in the middle. The germline CDR1 and CDR2 sequences are MNHEY and SMNVEV (reference sequence). This CDR3 region has 12 residues. CDR3 protein: CASSLLGDEQYF. Written as DNA, the CDR3 is TGTGCCAGCAGTTTGCTAGGGGACGAGCAGTACTTC.

The J gene is TRBJ1-6, the V gene TRBV6-6; 7 positions match TRBD1. The CDR3 loop spans 15 amino acids. Germline-derived CDR1 and CDR2 are MNHNY and SVGAGI (reference sequence). V trimming: 5 bases; J trimming: 7 bases; junction bases outside the gene matches: 8. In nucleotides, the CDR3 is TGTGCCAGCAGTGCGGAGACAGGGATGAATTCACCCCTCCACTTT. This sequence encodes CASSAETGMNSPLHF.

V gene TRBV11-3 combines with J gene TRBJ2-2; a possible D gene is TRBD1 (6 bases). Germline CDR1 is SGHNT and CDR2 is YENEEA. V lost 1 base and J lost 3, with 9 bases in between. The CDR3 is 15 amino acids. CDR3 loop: CASSLGGRDTGELFF. In nucleotides, the CDR3 is TGTGCCAGCAGCTTAGGGGGGCGGGACACCGGGGAGCTGTTTTTT.

This clone was seen a single time. The chain employs TRBV27 and TRBJ2-2; 9 positions agree with TRBD2. The V segment lost 2 bases and the J segment 5 bases; nucleotides outside the gene matches: 3. The CDR3 has 15 amino acids. Germline CDR1 MNHEY, CDR2 SMNVEV (reference sequence). CDR3 sequence: CASSLLAGTTGELFF. The CDR3 DNA reads TGTGCCAGCAGTTTACTAGCGGGGACAACCGGGGAGCTGTTTTTT.